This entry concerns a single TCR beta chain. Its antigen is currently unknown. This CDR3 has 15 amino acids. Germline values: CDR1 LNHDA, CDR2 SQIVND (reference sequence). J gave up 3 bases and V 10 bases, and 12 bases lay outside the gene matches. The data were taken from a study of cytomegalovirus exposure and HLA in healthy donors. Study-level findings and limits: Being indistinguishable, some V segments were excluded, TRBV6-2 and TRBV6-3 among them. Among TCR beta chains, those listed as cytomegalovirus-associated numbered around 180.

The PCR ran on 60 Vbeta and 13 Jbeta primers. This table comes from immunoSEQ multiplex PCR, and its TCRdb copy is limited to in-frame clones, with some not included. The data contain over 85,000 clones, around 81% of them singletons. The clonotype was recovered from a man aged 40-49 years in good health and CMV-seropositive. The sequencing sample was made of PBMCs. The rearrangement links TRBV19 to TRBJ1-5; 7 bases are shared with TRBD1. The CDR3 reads CANTLTGSSNQPQHF. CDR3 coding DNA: TGTGCCAATACCCTGACAGGGAGCTCCAATCAGCCCCAGCATTTT. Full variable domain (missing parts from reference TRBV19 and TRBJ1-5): DGGITQSPKYLFRKEGQNVTLSCEQNLNHDAMYWYRQDPGQGLRLIYYSQIVNDFQKGDIAEGYSVSREKKESFPLTVTSAQKNPTAFYLCANTLTGSSNQPQHFGDGTRLSIL.